The rows below give T cell receptor beta chains drawn from one sample of a study of blood T cells in healthy people across ages. TCRdb processed the 5' RACE reads anew with MiXCR; each CDR3 protein has one entry. The table lists roughly 1,000,000 distinct CDR3 sequences, around 25% of them singletons. The sample was also reused in another study, on T cells of mothers and their children.

The specimen was blood. The source of these receptors is a girl aged 2-10 years in good health. CDR3s include the opening cysteine and the closing phenylalanine or tryptophan. D genes are given only for firm matches. Expanded clones are given a class, and other clones once, few, many or no size at all.

V: TRBV28
D: .
size: .
J: TRBJ1-1
DNA: TGTGCCAGCAGCGACGGCGGGGGTTTCTCTTTGAACACTGAAGCTTTCTTT
CDR3: CASSDGGGFSLNTEAFF

V: TRBV29-1
D: TRBD2
size: .
J: TRBJ2-3
DNA: TGCATCGTCCCCGGGACTATCTTCACAGATACGCAGTATTTT
CDR3: CIVPGTIFTDTQYF

V: TRBV12-3/TRBV12-4
D: .
size: .
J: TRBJ2-1
DNA: TGTGCCAGCAGTTTCTGGGCGAAGGCCTACAATGAGCAGTTCTTC
CDR3: CASSFWAKAYNEQFF

V: TRBV20-1
D: .
size: few
J: TRBJ2-1
DNA: TGCAGTGCTAGAGAGGGCGGCGCTAACAATGAGCAGTTCTTC
CDR3: CSAREGGANNEQFF

V: TRBV29-1
D: .
size: few
J: TRBJ1-1
DNA: TGCAGCGTTGCCCAGGGGAGTGATGAAGCTTTCTTT
CDR3: CSVAQGSDEAFF

V: TRBV20-1
D: .
size: few
J: TRBJ2-3
DNA: TGCAGTGCCGAATCGTTCACAGATACGCAGTATTTT
CDR3: CSAESFTDTQYF

V: TRBV28
D: .
size: few
J: TRBJ1-2
DNA: TGTGCCAGCAGTTTGGGGGCGGCGGACTACACCTTC
CDR3: CASSLGAADYTF

V: TRBV20-1
D: TRBD2
size: .
J: TRBJ2-7
DNA: TGCAGTGCCCACTCCTTGGGACTAGCGGGAGGGCCGGACGAGCAGTACTTC
CDR3: CSAHSLGLAGGPDEQYF

V: TRBV20-1
D: .
size: .
J: TRBJ2-6
DNA: TGCAGTGCTAGCATCTCCACTGGGGCCAACGTCCTGACTTTC
CDR3: CSASISTGANVLTF

V: TRBV10-3
D: TRBD2
size: .
J: TRBJ2-5
DNA: TGTGCCATCAGTGAGCCCCGAGCGGGGGAGGTGGAGACCCAGTACTTC
CDR3: CAISEPRAGEVETQYF

V: TRBV9
D: .
size: .
J: TRBJ1-1
DNA: TGTGCCAGCAGCGTAGAATCGGGGATGGGCACTGAAGCTTTCTTT
CDR3: CASSVESGMGTEAFF

V: TRBV5-1
D: TRBD2
size: .
J: TRBJ2-5
DNA: TGCGCCAGCACCCGGGATCGCGGGAGTGTTGAGACCCAGTACTTC
CDR3: CASTRDRGSVETQYF

V: TRBV10-3
D: .
size: .
J: TRBJ1-5
DNA: TGTGCCATCAAGGAAGGGATGTCGTTCAATCAGCCCCAGCATTTT
CDR3: CAIKEGMSFNQPQHF

V: TRBV7-2
D: .
size: .
J: TRBJ2-5
DNA: TGTGCCAGCGGCCTAAGAGAGACCCAGTACTTC
CDR3: CASGLRETQYF

V: TRBV7-9
D: .
size: .
J: TRBJ2-7
DNA: TGTGCCAGCAGCTCATACGGACATTTCTACGAGCAGTACTTC
CDR3: CASSSYGHFYEQYF

V: TRBV9
D: .
size: .
J: TRBJ1-2
DNA: TGTGCCAGCAGCGTGAAGGGACATGGCTACACCTTC
CDR3: CASSVKGHGYTF

V: TRBV7-2
D: .
size: .
J: TRBJ2-7
DNA: TGTGCCAGCAGCTTAGCCCCACGGGACTCCTACGAGCAGTACTTC
CDR3: CASSLAPRDSYEQYF

V: TRBV28
D: .
size: .
J: TRBJ2-3
DNA: TGTGCCAGCAGTTTCGAGGCCCTTCTCGGGGATACGCAGTATTTT
CDR3: CASSFEALLGDTQYF

V: TRBV7-2
D: TRBD2
size: few
J: TRBJ2-5
DNA: TGTGCCAGCAAACCCTTGGGGGGGTGGGAGACCCAGTACTTC
CDR3: CASKPLGGWETQYF

V: TRBV29-1
D: .
size: .
J: TRBJ2-5
DNA: TGCAGCGTTGAAGCCTTTGTCCAGGAGACCCAGTACTTC
CDR3: CSVEAFVQETQYF

V: TRBV6-1
D: .
size: .
J: TRBJ1-2
DNA: TGTGCCAGCAGTGAGTGGATTTTCTCGGTTTCGTATGGCTACACCTTC
CDR3: CASSEWIFSVSYGYTF

V: TRBV24-1
D: TRBD1
size: .
J: TRBJ2-1
DNA: TGTGCCACCAGTGACCAGACAGGGGTTGAGCAGTTCTTC
CDR3: CATSDQTGVEQFF

V: TRBV15
D: .
size: .
J: TRBJ2-5
DNA: TGTGGCGCCTATAAGCCGGGCGGGACCCAGTACTTC
CDR3: CGAYKPGGTQYF

V: TRBV20-1
D: .
size: few
J: TRBJ2-7
DNA: TGCAGTGCTAGTCTGTCGGGAGCGGTACGGCAGTACTTC
CDR3: CSASLSGAVRQYF

V: TRBV24-1
D: .
size: few
J: TRBJ2-5
DNA: TGTGCCACCAGTAAACAGGGAGAGACCCAGTACTTC
CDR3: CATSKQGETQYF

V: TRBV12-3/TRBV12-4
D: .
size: .
J: TRBJ2-7
DNA: TGTGCCAGCATGGACAGCTTCTCCTACGAGCAGTACTTC
CDR3: CASMDSFSYEQYF

V: TRBV20-1
D: .
size: once
J: TRBJ2-1
DNA: TGCAGTGCTAGAGATCATTTTAATGAGCAGTTCTTC
CDR3: CSARDHFNEQFF

V: TRBV28
D: .
size: .
J: TRBJ1-2
DNA: TGTGCCAGCAGTTTCAGGGGAGTCGATGGCTACACCTTC
CDR3: CASSFRGVDGYTF

V: TRBV3-1
D: .
size: few
J: TRBJ2-3
DNA: TGTGCCAGCAGCCAAGAGGACTCCGCATGGGGCACAGATACGCAGTATTTT
CDR3: CASSQEDSAWGTDTQYF

V: TRBV28
D: .
size: few
J: TRBJ2-7
DNA: TGTGCCAGCCTCAGAGGTCCGAGCTCCTACGAGCAGTACTTC
CDR3: CASLRGPSSYEQYF

V: TRBV4-1
D: .
size: .
J: TRBJ2-3
DNA: TGCGCCAGCAGCCAAGGTCCCCCCGATACGCAGTATTTT
CDR3: CASSQGPPDTQYF

V: TRBV4-2
D: .
size: .
J: TRBJ1-4
DNA: TGTGCCAGCAGCCTAGACACGAGTGGGGGGCTGGAAAAACTGTTTTTT
CDR3: CASSLDTSGGLEKLFF